Each of the 5 T cell receptor beta chains below was sequenced from the same sample in a study of blood T cell repertoires in COVID-19. The method was immunoSEQ multiplex PCR; TCRdb's version includes in-frame clones alone and lacks a portion of them. The sample includes approximately 80,000 clones, more than 60% of them seen just once. Sequenced input: peripheral blood. The receptors shown here come from a human donor in a cohort sampled during active COVID-19.

The V call is TRBV7-9, the J call TRBJ1-6; TRBD1 agrees at 10 bases. Losses at the gene ends were 5 bases for V and 9 bases for J; bases not matched to a gene: 7. In germline, CDR1 is SEHNR, CDR2 FQNEAQ (reference sequence). The length of the CDR3 is 15 residues. The CDR3 sequence: CASSTGTGVGSPLHF. Here the CDR3 DNA reads TGTGCCAGCAGCACCGGGACAGGGGTCGGTTCACCCCTCCACTTT.

The chain uses TRBV18 and TRBJ2-3, with a weak D call TRBD2 (5 bases). Per germline, CDR1 KGHSH and CDR2 LQKENI. The V end was cut by 1 base, the J end by 2 bases, with 7 bases between. This CDR3 region has 14 residues. DNA of the CDR3: TGTGCCAGCTCACCACTCGGGGTCACAGATACGCAGTATTTT. This encodes CASSPLGVTDTQYF. Complete variable domain (other parts from reference TRBV18 and TRBJ2-3): NAGVMQNPRHLVRRRGQEARLRCSPMKGHSHVYWYRQLPEEGLKFMVYLQKENIIDESGMPKERFSAEFPKEGPSILRIQQVVRGDSAAYFCASSPLGVTDTQYFGPGTRLTVL.

This clone was picked up many times. The CDR3 nucleotides read TGTGCCAGCAGCTTGGCGGAGGAGGGGTGGGGTCTTGCTGAAGCTTTCTTT. Amino acid sequence: CASSLAEEGWGLAEAFF. The chain carries TRBV5-4 and TRBJ1-1, with D maybe TRBD1 (5 bases). Germline assignment: CDR1 SGHNT and CDR2 YYREEE (reference sequence). V dropped 0 bases and J dropped 6 bases, with 21 bases sitting between them. The CDR3 has 17 amino acids.

The chain is built from TRBV10-2 and TRBJ1-2; 8 bases are a match to TRBD1. The CDR3 has 16 amino acids. Germline CDR1 and CDR2: WSHSY and SAAADI. V lost 6 bases, J lost 5 bases, and 14 bases stayed unmatched. The CDR3 region has the DNA TGCGCCAGCAGACGGAAGGACAGGGACCTTGGATATGGCTACACCTTC. Its protein is CASRRKDRDLGYGYTF.

V is TRBV6-2 or TRBV6-3 and J is TRBJ2-1; D is uncertain. CDR1 and CDR2 (germline): MNHEY, SVGEGT. V lost 0 bases, J lost 8 bases, and 17 bases lay in between. The CDR3 sequence is 16 residues long. The CDR3 loop is CASSYSIEASRHEQFF. Written as DNA, the CDR3 is TGTGCCAGCAGTTACTCGATTGAGGCTTCAAGGCATGAGCAGTTCTTC.